This entry is about one T cell receptor (beta chain). The method was immunoSEQ multiplex PCR; TCRdb's version includes in-frame clones alone and lacks a portion of them. The sample carries roughly 140,000 clones, 60% to 85% recorded once. This entry is derived from a study of blood T cell repertoires in COVID-19. The sequence came from a man between 50 and 59 years old with active or convalescent COVID-19. Sequencing input: peripheral blood.

This chain's CDR3 is CASCSDGLIYGYTF. The CDR3 region has the DNA TGTGCCAGCTGTTCGGACGGACTAATCTATGGCTACACCTTC. The chain is built from TRBV6-5 and TRBJ1-2; D not resolved. Trimming cost V 8 bases and J 4 bases, with 17 bases left between them. CDR1 and CDR2 (germline): MNHEY, SVGAGI. The CDR3 is 14 amino acids.